What follows are 26 T cell receptor beta chains derived from one specimen sequenced in a study of CD8+CD57+ T cells in acquired aplastic anemia. Genomic DNA was employed as the template in profiling TCR beta VDJ and CDR3. TCRdb called the reads again in MiXCR, with one record for every CDR3 protein. Of around 130,000 distinct CDR3 sequences listed, under 60% are singletons. CD8+CD57+ cell expansion had been shown by flow cytometry in patients chosen for sequencing. Sample: sorted CD4+, CD8+, or CD8+CD57+ T cells (not recorded which) from PBMCs. The receptors derive from a human donor with aplastic anemia.

The CDR3 DNA reads TGCAGCGTCCTTAGGACAAGCGGCTACACCTTC. Its protein is CSVLRTSGYTF. The chain has TRBV29-1 and TRBJ1-2; perhaps TRBD1 as D (5 bases). With 6 bases removed from V and 8 bases from J, the gap between germline ends came to 13 bases. The CDR3 covers 11 residues. The germline CDR1 and CDR2 sequences are SQVTM and ANQGSEA. The full variable domain, in which reference TRBV29-1 and TRBJ1-2 provide the parts outside the CDR3, is SAVISQKPSRDICQRGTSLTIQCQVDSQVTMMFWYRQQPGQSLTLIATANQGSEATYESGFVIDKFPISRPNLTFSTLTVSNMSPEDSSIYLCSVLRTSGYTFGSGTRLTVV.

The rearrangement uses TRBV19 and TRBJ2-7, with D tentatively TRBD2 (5 bases). Germline values: CDR1 LNHDA, CDR2 SQIVND (reference sequence). The CDR3 is 15 residues long. V lost 9 bases, J lost 0 bases, and 18 bases lay in between. The DNA for the CDR3 is TGTGCCAGCAGCTTAGCGACGGTAAGCTCCTACGAGCAGTACTTC. It codes for CASSLATVSSYEQYF.

This clonotype has at least ten counts. The chain couples TRBV20-1 to TRBJ2-7; TRBD2 matches at 10 bases. Trimming cost V 3 bases and J 6 bases; bases outside gene matches: 5. Looked up from germline, CDR1 is DFQATT and CDR2 is SNEGSKA (reference sequence). The CDR3 loop spans 13 amino acids. The CDR3 sequence is CSARALAGFEQYF. Here the CDR3 DNA reads TGCAGTGCTAGGGCACTAGCGGGGTTCGAGCAGTACTTC.

The chain joins TRBV29-1 to TRBJ2-1, with D maybe TRBD2 (6 bases). Trimming left V 4 bases short and J 10 bases short, with 20 bases between. The CDR3 is 14 residues long. In germline, CDR1 is SQVTM, CDR2 ANQGSEA. CDR3 sequence (DNA): TGCAGCGTTGTGGGGGTAAGGGGAGGTGAGGAGCAGTTCTTC. Its translation: CSVVGVRGGEEQFF.

The chain employs TRBV20-1 and TRBJ2-3; possibly TRBD2 for D (6 bases). Germline V gene lookup returns CDR1 DFQATT and CDR2 SNEGSKA (reference sequence). This CDR3 region has 13 residues. The ends were cut back, 5 bases at V and 5 bases at J, with 14 bases in the middle. CDR3 in DNA: TGCAGTGCTCTGGAGGGGCGGGGAGATACGCAGTATTTT. This sequence encodes CSALEGRGDTQYF.

This rearrangement joins TRBV20-1 to TRBJ2-7, with 8 bases aligning to TRBD1. CDR1 is DFQATT, CDR2 SNEGSKA, per germline (reference sequence). The CDR3 spans 14 residues. After removal of 3 bases from V and 7 bases from J, the junction contained 11 bases not matched to a gene. Written as DNA, the CDR3 is TGCAGTGCTAGCCGAGGACAGGGAACGGGGGAGCAGTACTTC. Translation: CSASRGQGTGEQYF.

For this clonotype: Mismatch with germline at one junction end may stem from a read error. This chain connects TRBV20-1 to TRBJ1-5; D remains ambiguous. The CDR3 totals 14 residues. In germline, CDR1 is DFQATT, CDR2 SNEGSKA (reference sequence). This CDR3 reads CRVGRTDSDQPQHF. The CDR3 DNA reads TGCAGGGTGGGCAGGACGGATAGCGATCAGCCCCAGCATTTT.

This sequence joins TRBV15 and TRBJ1-2, with 8 bases lining up with TRBD1. CDR1 LNHNV and CDR2 YYDKDF come from the germline V gene (reference sequence). The V gene end was trimmed by 5 bases and the J gene end by 13 bases; junction bases not matched to a gene: 9. The CDR3 has 12 amino acids. The CDR3 nucleotides read TGTGCCACCAGCTTAGACAGGGGTGCTGTCACCTTC. Translating it yields CATSLDRGAVTF. Supplemented by reference TRBV15 and TRBJ1-2, the full variable domain reads DAMVIQNPRYQVTQFGKPVTLSCSQTLNHNVMYWYQQKSSQAPKLLFHYYDKDFNNEADTPDNFQSRRPNTSFCFLDIRSPGLGDTAMYLCATSLDRGAVTFGSGTRLTVV.

This chain uses TRBV6-1 with TRBJ1-6; D call uncertain. The CDR3 length is 16 residues. Germline V gene data show CDR1 as MNHNS and CDR2 as SASEGT. The V end lost 6 bases, the J end lost 0 bases, and 12 bases lay between the germline ends. CDR3 loop: CASSLSHSSYNSPLHF. CDR3 sequence (DNA): TGTGCCAGCAGCCTTTCCCATAGCTCCTATAATTCACCCCTCCACTTT.

J is TRBJ2-1 and V is TRBV2, with D possibly TRBD2 on 6 matching bases. The CDR3 extends over 11 amino acids. The germline CDR1 and CDR2 sequences are SNHLY and FYNNEI. Trimming stripped 11 bases from V and 7 bases from J, with 12 bases between. DNA for the CDR3: TGTGCCGGCCGGAGGGGAAATGAGCAGTTCTTC. It codes for CAGRRGNEQFF. Full variable domain (rest looked up from reference TRBV2 and TRBJ2-1): EPEVTQTPSHQVTQMGQEVILRCVPISNHLYFYWYRQILGQKVEFLVSFYNNEISEKSEIFDDQFSVERPDGSNFTLKIRSTKLEDSAMYFCAGRRGNEQFFGPGTRLTVL.

Ten or more counts support this clonotype. In nucleotides, the CDR3 is TGTGCCAGCAGCTTAGGGGGACAGGGGGCGCTTAGGACTGAAGCTTTCTTT. Residues: CASSLGGQGALRTEAFF. This chain links TRBV7-6 with TRBJ1-1, with 12 bases aligning to TRBD1. V trimming: 1 base; J trimming: 5 bases; junction bases outside the gene matches: 8. The CDR3 covers 17 residues. Germline loops: CDR1 SGHVS, CDR2 FNYEAQ.

Note on this clonotype: Possible read error: a much larger clone is one base away. The rearrangement links TRBV5-1 to TRBJ2-2; no definite D call. The V end lost 3 bases, the J end lost 6 bases, and 6 bases lay between the germline ends. The CDR3 consists of 12 residues. CDR1 and CDR2 (germline): SGHRS, YFSETQ. The CDR3 loop reads CASSWKAGELFF. The CDR3 DNA reads as TGCGCCAGCAGCTGGAAGGCCGGGGAGCTGTTTTTT.

The V gene is TRBV10-1, the J gene TRBJ2-7; the match to TRBD1 covers 7 bases. The germline gives CDR1 WNHNN, CDR2 SYGVQD (reference sequence). The V and J ends lost 3 bases and 1 base, in that order; junction bases with no gene match: 3. The length of the CDR3 is 14 residues. Written as DNA, the CDR3 is TGCGCCAGCAGTGATGGGACAGCTTCCTACGAGCAGTACTTC. This codes for CASSDGTASYEQYF.

CDR3 coding DNA: TGTGCCAGCAGTGGTGACCTCGACACCATGAACACTGAAGCTTTCTTT. Translated: CASSGDLDTMNTEAFF. The genes are TRBV27 and TRBJ1-1; no clear D. The CDR3 is made up of 16 amino acids. Germline CDR1 is MNHEY and CDR2 is SMNVEV (reference sequence). Trimming cost V 5 bases and J 0 bases, with 16 bases left between them.

V is TRBV24-1 and J is TRBJ2-1; perhaps TRBD1 as D (6 bases). Germline V gene sequence: CDR1 KGHDR, CDR2 SFDVKD. The CDR3 totals 15 residues. The V and J ends lost 3 bases and 5 bases respectively, with 13 bases between them. The CDR3 DNA sequence: TGTGCCACCAGTGATCCACCGACAGGAAACAATGAGCAGTTCTTC. As protein: CATSDPPTGNNEQFF.

This clonotype was seen a handful of times. J is TRBJ2-7 and V is TRBV15; D is possibly TRBD1 or TRBD2 (5 bases each). Trimming cost V 1 base and J 2 bases, with 12 bases left between them. The V gene's germline CDR1 is LNHNV and CDR2 YYDKDF (reference sequence). The CDR3 consists of 15 residues. CDR3 in amino acids: CATSRGGGGAYEQYF. For the CDR3, the DNA is TGTGCCACCAGCAGAGGTGGGGGTGGTGCCTACGAGCAGTACTTC.

The chain couples TRBV12-3 or TRBV12-4 to TRBJ1-4, with D possibly being TRBD1 (6 bases). This CDR3 is built from 13 residues. V lost 10 bases to trimming and J lost 4 bases, with 13 bases between them. The CDR3 region has the DNA TGTGCCACACGACGGGGGCATAATGAAAAACTGTTTTTT. Translating it yields CATRRGHNEKLFF.

This rearrangement joins TRBV19 to TRBJ1-5; no clear D gene. There are 12 residues in the CDR3. V lost 4 bases, J lost 6 bases, and 7 bases lay in between. From germline, CDR1 is LNHDA and CDR2 SQIVND (reference sequence). The CDR3 nucleotides read TGTGCCAGTAGTAACCAAGTTCAGCCCCAGCATTTT. This gives the protein CASSNQVQPQHF.

This clonotype was recorded at least ten times. The chain is built from TRBV5-6 and TRBJ2-7; possible D gene TRBD2, 5 bases. The CDR3 loop spans 15 amino acids. The V gene's germline CDR1 is SGHDT and CDR2 YYEEEE. The V end was cut by 2 bases, the J end by 2 bases, with 14 bases between. This CDR3 reads CASSFDSREPYEQYF. In nucleotides, the CDR3 is TGTGCCAGCAGCTTCGATTCTAGGGAGCCCTACGAGCAGTACTTC.

This chain uses TRBV29-1 with TRBJ2-1, with 10 bases lining up with TRBD2. The CDR3 runs to 13 residues. Germline loops: CDR1 SQVTM, CDR2 ANQGSEA. Unmatched junction bases numbered 2, after V lost 6 bases and J lost 3 bases. CDR3 amino acids: CSVSGRGYNEQFF. As DNA, the CDR3 is TGCAGCGTGAGCGGGAGGGGCTACAATGAGCAGTTCTTC.

This clonotype has a count of ten or more. The chain carries TRBV6-4 and TRBJ2-3; 8 bases are shared with TRBD1. CDR1 and CDR2 from the germline V gene are MRHNA and SNTAGT. The V segment lost 2 bases and the J segment 4 bases; nucleotides outside the gene matches: 5. The CDR3 totals 15 residues. CDR3 nucleotide sequence: TGTGCCAGCAGTGACGGGACAGGCTCCTCAGATACGCAGTATTTT. Translating it yields CASSDGTGSSDTQYF.

This clonotype was detected many times. V is TRBV20-1 and J is TRBJ2-7; 9 bases are a match to TRBD1. The CDR3 contains 14 residues. With V trimmed by 1 base and J by 3 bases, 4 bases remained unmatched. Germline lookup yields CDR1 DFQATT and CDR2 SNEGSKA (reference sequence). CDR3 DNA: TGCAGTGCTAGAGGAAGGGACAGGGTCTACGAGCAGTACTTC. It encodes CSARGRDRVYEQYF.

This chain uses TRBV28 with TRBJ2-5; D uncertain. Germline assignment: CDR1 MDHEN and CDR2 SYDVKM. The CDR3 spans 14 residues. Trimming pared 6 bases from V and 6 bases from J, leaving 17 bases between. The chain's CDR3 is CASSPSMVAKTQYF. CDR3 DNA sequence: TGTGCCAGCAGCCCCAGTATGGTAGCAAAGACCCAGTACTTC.

Details on this clonotype: One junction end does not reproduce the germline sequence, and a read error may be involved. Here the CDR3 DNA reads TGTGCCAGCAGCTTGGGTGGACTAGCGGGCCACGAGCGGTACTTC. Its protein is CASSLGGLAGHERYF. The chain links TRBV5-4 to TRBJ2-7; 11 positions agree with TRBD2. The CDR3 has 15 amino acids. Germline V gene sequence: CDR1 SGHNT, CDR2 YYREEE (reference sequence).

This clonotype has only one observation. The V call is TRBV5-1, the J call TRBJ2-7; 7 bases are a match to TRBD1. The CDR3 spans 14 residues. The germline V gene has CDR1 SGHRS and CDR2 YFSETQ. Trimming at V came to 1 base and at J to 3 bases, leaving 4 bases not matched to a gene. CDR3 coding DNA: TGCGCCAGCAGCTTGCGTGGACAGGTCTACGAGCAGTACTTC. The encoded protein is CASSLRGQVYEQYF.

The V call is TRBV20-1, the J call TRBJ2-7, with 8 bases identical to TRBD2. Germline CDR1 reads DFQATT; CDR2 reads SNEGSKA (reference sequence). The trim removed 0 bases at V and 5 bases at J, leaving 6 bases unmatched. The CDR3 extends over 14 amino acids. The DNA for the CDR3 is TGCAGTGCTAGAGAGGGTAGCGGGGCGAACGAGCAGTACTTC. As protein: CSAREGSGANEQYF.